Described below is a single TCR beta chain sequence and its context. Its antigen is not identified. The data were obtained in a study of cytomegalovirus exposure and HLA in healthy donors. Study results and caveats: In the 95 to 150 validation repertoires, under 95% of cluster scores exceeded 0, per a later analysis.

CDR1 and CDR2 (germline): MNHNS, SASEGT. This CDR3 has 16 amino acids. Libraries were prepared by immunoSEQ multiplex PCR; TCRdb keeps only in-frame clonotypes and omits some of them. This repertoire shows approximately 120,000 clones, 85% to 95% found once; its top ten account for approximately 1.2%. The source material was PBMCs. The sequence derives from a woman between 18 and 29 years old in good health and CMV-seronegative. The chain links TRBV6-1 to TRBJ2-5, with D possibly TRBD1 on 6 matching bases. The J call could be wrong; TRBJ2-7 is a better fit for the DNA end. The CDR3 reads CASSGITRDNSYEQYF. The CDR3 bases are TGTGCCAGCAGTGGAATCACCCGGGACAACTCCTACGAGCAGTACTTC.